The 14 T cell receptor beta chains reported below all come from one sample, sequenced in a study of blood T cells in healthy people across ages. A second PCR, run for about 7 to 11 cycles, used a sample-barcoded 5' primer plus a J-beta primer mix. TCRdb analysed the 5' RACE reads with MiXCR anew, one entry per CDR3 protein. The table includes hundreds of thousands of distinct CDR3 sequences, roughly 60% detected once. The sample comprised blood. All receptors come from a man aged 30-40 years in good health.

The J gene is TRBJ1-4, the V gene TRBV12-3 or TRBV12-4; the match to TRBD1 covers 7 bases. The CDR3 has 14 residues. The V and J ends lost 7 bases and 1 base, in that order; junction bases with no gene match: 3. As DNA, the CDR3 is TGTGCCAGCAACGGGGACAGAACTAATGAAAAACTGTTTTTT. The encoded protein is CASNGDRTNEKLFF.

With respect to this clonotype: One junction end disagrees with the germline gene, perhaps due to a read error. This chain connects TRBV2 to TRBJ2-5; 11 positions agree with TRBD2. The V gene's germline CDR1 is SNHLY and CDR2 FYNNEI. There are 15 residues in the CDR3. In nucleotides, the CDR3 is TGTGCCAGCGATCGGACTAGCGGGCACTTTAATGAGCAGTACTTT. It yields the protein CASDRTSGHFNEQYF.

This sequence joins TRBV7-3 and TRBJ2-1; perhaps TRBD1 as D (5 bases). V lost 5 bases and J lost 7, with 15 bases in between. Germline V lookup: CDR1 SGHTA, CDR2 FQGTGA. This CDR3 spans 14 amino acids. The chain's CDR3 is CASSPTVGENEQFF. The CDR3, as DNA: TGTGCCAGCAGCCCCACGGTAGGGGAAAATGAGCAGTTCTTC.

CDR3 protein: CAGHGTGAYEQYF. The CDR3 DNA follows: TGTGCCGGCCACGGGACAGGGGCGTACGAGCAGTACTTC. This chain joins TRBV7-9 and TRBJ2-4, with 10 positions matching TRBD1. The end of the DNA fits TRBJ2-7 better, so the J call may be wrong. The CDR3 is made up of 13 amino acids. Germline V gene lookup returns CDR1 SEHNR and CDR2 FQNEAQ (reference sequence).

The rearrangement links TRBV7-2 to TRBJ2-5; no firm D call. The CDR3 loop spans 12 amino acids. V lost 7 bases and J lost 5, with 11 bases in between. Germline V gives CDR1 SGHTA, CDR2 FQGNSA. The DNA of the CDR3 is TGTGCCAGCACTACGGGTGTGGAGACCCAGTACTTC. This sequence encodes CASTTGVETQYF.

In nucleotides, the CDR3 is TGCGCCAGCAGCCACTCAGATGTTAGCAATCAGCCCCAGCATTTT. Encoded protein: CASSHSDVSNQPQHF. The chain employs TRBV4-1 and TRBJ1-5; D is unclear. This CDR3 has 15 residues. V lost 3 bases to trimming and J lost 0 bases, with 9 bases between them. Germline V lookup: CDR1 MGHRA, CDR2 YSYEKL.

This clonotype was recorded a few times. Here the CDR3 reads CASSPTPPYEQYF. Written as DNA, the CDR3 is TGTGCCAGCAGCCCAACGCCTCCATACGAGCAGTACTTC. This chain joins TRBV14 and TRBJ2-5; D not certain. The J call may be faulty, since TRBJ2-7 better matches the DNA end. This CDR3 has 13 amino acids. CDR1 and CDR2 from the germline V gene are SGHDN and FVKESK.

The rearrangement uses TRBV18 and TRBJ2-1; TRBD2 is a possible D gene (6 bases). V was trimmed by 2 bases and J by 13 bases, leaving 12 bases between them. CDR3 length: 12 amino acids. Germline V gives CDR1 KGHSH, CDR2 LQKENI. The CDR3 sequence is CASSPTTGDQFF. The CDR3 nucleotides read TGTGCCAGCTCACCAACCACGGGAGATCAGTTCTTC. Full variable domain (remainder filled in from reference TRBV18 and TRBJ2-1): NAGVMQNPRHLVRRRGQEARLRCSPMKGHSHVYWYRQLPEEGLKFMVYLQKENIIDESGMPKERFSAEFPKEGPSILRIQQVVRGDSAAYFCASSPTTGDQFFGPGTRLTVL.

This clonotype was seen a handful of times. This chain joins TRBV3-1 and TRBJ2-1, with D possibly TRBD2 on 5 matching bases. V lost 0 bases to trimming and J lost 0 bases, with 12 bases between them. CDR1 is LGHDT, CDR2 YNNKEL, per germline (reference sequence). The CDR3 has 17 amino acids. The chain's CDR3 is CASSQDPTRSSYNEQFF. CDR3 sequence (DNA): TGTGCCAGCAGCCAAGATCCCACTAGGAGCTCCTACAATGAGCAGTTCTTC.

The CDR3: CASSQDAGGSAGEETQYF. In nucleotides, the CDR3 is TGTGCCAGCAGCCAAGATGCCGGGGGCTCCGCGGGCGAAGAGACCCAGTACTTC. V and J are TRBV4-2 and TRBJ2-7, with D possibly called TRBD1 or TRBD2 (6 bases each). Near its end, the DNA agrees better with TRBJ2-5, so the J call may be wrong. Germline V gene sequence: CDR1 LGHNA, CDR2 YNFKEQ. The length of the CDR3 is 18 residues.

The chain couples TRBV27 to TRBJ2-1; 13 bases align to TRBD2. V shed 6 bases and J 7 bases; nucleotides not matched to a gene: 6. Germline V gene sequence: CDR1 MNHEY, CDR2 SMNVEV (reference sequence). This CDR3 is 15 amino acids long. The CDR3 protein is CASSHTSGRGNEQFF. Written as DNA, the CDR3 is TGTGCCAGCAGCCATACTAGCGGGAGGGGTAATGAGCAGTTCTTC.

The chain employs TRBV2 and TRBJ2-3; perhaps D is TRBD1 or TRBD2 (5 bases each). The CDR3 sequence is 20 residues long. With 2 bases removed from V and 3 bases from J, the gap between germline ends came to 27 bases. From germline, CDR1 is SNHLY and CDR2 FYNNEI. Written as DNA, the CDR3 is TGTGCCAGCAGTGAATCTCGGGACCAAGTAGTAGCCCAGGGAACAGATACGCAGTATTTT. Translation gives CASSESRDQVVAQGTDTQYF.

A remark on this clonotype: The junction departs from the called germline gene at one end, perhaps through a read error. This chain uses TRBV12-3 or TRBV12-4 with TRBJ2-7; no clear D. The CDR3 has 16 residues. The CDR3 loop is CAGSSLAVRSSYEQYF. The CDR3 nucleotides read TGTGCCGGCAGTTCTCTTGCGGTGAGAAGCTCCTACGAGCAGTACTTC.

The CDR3, as DNA: TGTGCCACCGACCGGGGCACGAATGAGCAGTTCTTC. Its translation is CATDRGTNEQFF. The chain recombines TRBV10-3 with TRBJ2-1; D might be TRBD1 or TRBD2, each matching 5 bases. Germline CDR1 and CDR2: ENHRY and SYGVKD. The CDR3 is 12 amino acids. Trimming took off 10 bases at V and 7 bases at J, with 14 bases between the two ends.